This is a list of T cell receptor beta chains from one sample in a study of PD-1 blockade in classical Hodgkin lymphoma. Libraries were prepared by immunoSEQ multiplex PCR; TCRdb keeps only in-frame clonotypes and omits some of them. The table shows about 26,000 clones, with roughly 62% occurring only once. Sequenced material: peripheral blood mononuclear cells (PBMCs), taken before the second cycle of nivolumab. Every receptor here comes from a human donor with classical Hodgkin lymphoma. Each CDR3 is given with its conserved first and last residue. D genes are given only for firm matches. Rows may omit the clone size; those that give it use once, few, many or a size class.

-,TRBJ1-2,-,TRBV19,TGTGCCAGTAGTATCGAGGGTCTCTATGGCTACACCTTC,CASSIEGLYGYTF
TRBD2,TRBJ2-7,-,TRBV9,TGTGCCAGCAGCGTAGACGGGACTAGGGGCAACGAGCAGTACTTC,CASSVDGTRGNEQYF
TRBD1,TRBJ1-5,-,TRBV6-5,TGTGCCAGCGGAACAGGGGGCCATCAGCCCCAGCATTTT,CASGTGGHQPQHF
TRBD1,TRBJ1-5,-,TRBV30,TGTGCCTGGAGTGTCGCAGGGGGCCGCGCTCACCAGCCCCAGCATTTT,CAWSVAGGRAHQPQHF
-,TRBJ1-1,-,TRBV28,TGTGCCAGCCATGCAGTGAACACTGAAGCTTTCTTT,CASHAVNTEAFF
TRBD2,TRBJ2-1,once,TRBV9,TGTGCCAGCAGCGTAAAGACTAGCGGATACAATGAGCAGTTCTTC,CASSVKTSGYNEQFF
-,TRBJ1-1,-,TRBV19,TGTGCCAGTAAACAGGGAGTGAATGAAGCTTTCTTT,CASKQGVNEAFF
-,TRBJ2-5,-,TRBV10-3,TGTGCCATCAGGCAAGGGGAGACCCAGTACTTC,CAIRQGETQYF
TRBD1,TRBJ1-3,-,TRBV6-1,TGTGCCACCGCCCGTGGACAGGGGGCGGACACCATATATTTT,CATARGQGADTIYF
-,TRBJ1-2,-,TRBV5-6,TGTGCCAGCATCGACCTGTGGGCAGGCTATGGCTACACCTTC,CASIDLWAGYGYTF
TRBD1,TRBJ1-4,-,TRBV7-9,TGTGCCAGCAGCTGGGTAGGGGGCGATGAAAAACTGTTTTTT,CASSWVGGDEKLFF
-,TRBJ1-3,-,TRBV6-5,TGTGCCAGCAGGTCAGGACCCTCTGGAAACACCATATATTTT,CASRSGPSGNTIYF
TRBD2,TRBJ2-7,-,TRBV30,TGTGCCTGGAGTGTAGGATGGGGGGGGGAGCAGTACTTC,CAWSVGWGGEQYF
-,TRBJ2-4,-,TRBV7-9,TGTGCCAGCAGTCCCGTGGGGACCAAAAACATTCAGTACTTC,CASSPVGTKNIQYF
-,TRBJ1-6,-,TRBV5-8,TGTGCCAGCAGCTTTGACAGTGCTGTTTCACCCCTCCACTTT,CASSFDSAVSPLHF
TRBD2,TRBJ2-3,-,TRBV5-1,TGCGCCAGCAGCTTGGCCTCTAGCGGATTTACAGATACGCAGTATTTT,CASSLASSGFTDTQYF
-,TRBJ2-7,-,TRBV11-2,TGTGCCAGCACCCAGGGATGGGACACCTCCTACGAGCAGTACTTC,CASTQGWDTSYEQYF
-,TRBJ2-5,-,TRBV27,TGTGCCAGCAAGCCTAGGAACAGCTTGGAAGAGACCCAGTACTTC,CASKPRNSLEETQYF
-,TRBJ2-7,-,TRBV7-2,TGTGCCAGCAGCTTTAGCTCCTACGAGCAGTACTTC,CASSFSSYEQYF
TRBD1,TRBJ2-7,-,TRBV4-3,TGCGCCAGCAGCCAAGTGGGACAGGGGTCGTACGAGCAGTACTTC,CASSQVGQGSYEQYF
-,TRBJ1-1,-,TRBV11-2,TGTGCCAGCAGCTTAGATGGGACCACTGAAGCTTTCTTT,CASSLDGTTEAFF
-,TRBJ2-4,-,TRBV18,TGTGCCAGCTCACCGCCCTCCCTAGCCAAAAACATTCAGTACTTC,CASSPPSLAKNIQYF